Below, one T cell receptor (beta chain) is given with its context. Assay used: immunoSEQ multiplex PCR; TCRdb lists only in-frame clones, some missing. The sample carries about 160,000 clones, roughly 90% recorded once. The data are from a study of control samples from healthy donors and cancer patients. CDR1 is SEHNR, CDR2 FQNEAQ, per germline (reference sequence). Trimming cost V 4 bases and J 3 bases, with 18 bases left between them. This CDR3 contains 16 residues. The receptor was isolated from a young man in good health. The chain is built from TRBV7-9 and TRBJ1-2; the D gene is possibly TRBD1 (5 bases). Material: blood. CDR3 sequence reads: CASSSAPLKGDYGYTF. The CDR3 DNA follows: TGTGCCAGCAGCTCGGCACCACTTAAAGGGGACTATGGCTACACCTTC.